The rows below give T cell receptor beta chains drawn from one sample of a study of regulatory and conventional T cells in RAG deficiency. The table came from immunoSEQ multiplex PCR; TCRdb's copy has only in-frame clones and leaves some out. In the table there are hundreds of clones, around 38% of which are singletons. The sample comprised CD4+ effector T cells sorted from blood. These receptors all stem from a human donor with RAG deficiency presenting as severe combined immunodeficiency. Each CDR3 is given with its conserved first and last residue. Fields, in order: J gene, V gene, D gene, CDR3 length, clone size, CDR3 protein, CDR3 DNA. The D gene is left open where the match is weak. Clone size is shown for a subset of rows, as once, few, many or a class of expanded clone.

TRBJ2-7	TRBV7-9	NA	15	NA	CASSLDPRGWGEQYF	TGTGCCAGCAGCTTGGATCCGCGGGGTTGGGGGGAGCAGTACTTC
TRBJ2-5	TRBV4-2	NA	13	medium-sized	CASSQDPRETQYF	TGTGCCAGCAGCCAAGATCCAAGGGAGACCCAGTACTTC
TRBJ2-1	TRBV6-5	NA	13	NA	CASSLTSYNEQFF	TGTGCCAGCAGTTTAACCTCCTACAATGAGCAGTTCTTC
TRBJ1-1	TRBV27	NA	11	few	CASSPSWEAFF	TGTGCCAGCAGTCCTTCCTGGGAAGCTTTCTTT
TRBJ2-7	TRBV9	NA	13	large	CASSVFPTYEQYF	TGTGCCAGCAGCGTATTCCCGACCTACGAGCAGTACTTC
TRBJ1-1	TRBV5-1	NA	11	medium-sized	CASSLHTEAFF	TGCGCCAGCAGCTTGCACACTGAAGCTTTCTTT
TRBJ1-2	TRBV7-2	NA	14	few	CASSFARPAGGYTF	TGTGCCAGCAGCTTTGCGAGACCGGCGGGGGGCTACACCTTC
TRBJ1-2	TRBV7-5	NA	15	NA	CASSVRTGGDYGYTF	TGTGCCAGCAGCGTGCGAACAGGGGGCGACTATGGCTACACCTTC
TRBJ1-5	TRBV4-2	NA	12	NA	CASSQSNQPQHF	TGTGCCAGCAGCCAAAGCAATCAGCCCCAGCATTTT
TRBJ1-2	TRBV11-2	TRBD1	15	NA	CASSVRTGGDYGYTF	TGTGCCAGCAGCGTGCGAACAGGGGGCGACTATGGCTACACCTTC
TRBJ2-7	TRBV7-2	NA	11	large	CASSLSYEQYF	TGTGCCAGCAGCCTGTCCTACGAGCAGTACTTC
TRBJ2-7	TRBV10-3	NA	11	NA	CATSDFNEQYF	TGTGCCACCAGTGACTTCAACGAGCAGTACTTC
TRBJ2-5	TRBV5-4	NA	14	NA	CASSPPTGTETQYF	TGTGCCAGCAGCCCGCCGACCGGCACCGAGACCCAGTACTTC
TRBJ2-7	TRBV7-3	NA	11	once	CATSDFNEQYF	TGTGCCACCAGTGACTTCAACGAGCAGTACTTC
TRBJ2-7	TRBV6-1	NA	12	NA	CASTTGIHEQYF	TGTGCCAGCACCACAGGGATACACGAGCAGTACTTC
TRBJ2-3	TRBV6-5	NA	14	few	CASSYSIAADTQYF	TGTGCCAGCAGTTACTCGATTGCCGCAGATACGCAGTATTTT
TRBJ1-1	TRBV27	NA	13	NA	CASSLVLNTEAFF	TGTGCCAGCAGTTTGGTCCTGAACACTGAAGCTTTCTTT
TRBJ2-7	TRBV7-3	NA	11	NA	CASSLSYEQYF	TGTGCCAGCAGCCTGTCCTACGAGCAGTACTTC
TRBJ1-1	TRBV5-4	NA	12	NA	CASSWGDWEAFF	TGTGCCAGCAGCTGGGGGGACTGGGAAGCTTTCTTT
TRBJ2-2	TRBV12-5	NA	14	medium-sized	CASGGRTGTGELFF	TGTGCTAGTGGTGGCCGGACGGGCACCGGGGAGCTGTTTTTT
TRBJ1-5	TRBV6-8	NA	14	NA	CASTLTYRQQPQHF	TGTGCCAGCACCTTGACATACCGACAGCAGCCCCAGCATTTT
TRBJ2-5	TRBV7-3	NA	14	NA	CASSPPTGTETQYF	TGTGCCAGCAGCCCGCCGACCGGCACCGAGACCCAGTACTTC
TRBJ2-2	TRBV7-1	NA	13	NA	CASSRTNTGELFF	TGTGCCAGCAGCCGGACGAACACCGGGGAGCTGTTTTTT
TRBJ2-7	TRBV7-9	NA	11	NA	CASSPGYEQYF	TGTGCCAGCAGCCCCGGCTACGAGCAGTACTTC
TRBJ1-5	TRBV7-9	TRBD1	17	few	CASSYPPTGTSNQPQHF	TGTGCCAGCAGCTACCCCCCGACAGGGACTAGCAATCAGCCCCAGCATTTT
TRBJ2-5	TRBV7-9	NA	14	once	CASSREWYQETQYF	TGTGCCAGCAGCAGAGAGTGGTACCAAGAGACCCAGTACTTC
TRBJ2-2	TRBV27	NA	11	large	CASTNTGELFF	TGTGCCAGCACGAACACCGGGGAGCTGTTTTTT
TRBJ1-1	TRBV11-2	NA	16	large	CASSFGTRFNRPEAFF	TGTGCCAGCAGCTTCGGCACACGCTTTAATCGTCCTGAAGCTTTCTTT
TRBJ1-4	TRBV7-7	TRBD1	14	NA	CASSRRGNNEKLFF	TGTGCCAGCAGCCGCAGGGGGAATAATGAAAAACTGTTTTTT
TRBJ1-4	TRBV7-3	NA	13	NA	CASSGGVVEKLFF	TGTGCCAGCAGTGGGGGCGTTGTCGAAAAACTGTTTTTT
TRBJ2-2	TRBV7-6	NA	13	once	CASSRTNTGELFF	TGTGCCAGCAGCCGGACGAACACCGGGGAGCTGTTTTTT
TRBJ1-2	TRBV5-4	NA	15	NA	CASSFARATNYGYTF	TGCGCCAGCAGCTTTGCCAGAGCCACTAACTATGGCTACACCTTC
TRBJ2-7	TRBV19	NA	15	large	CASSIGRRISYEQYF	TGTGCCAGTAGTATCGGCCGACGGATTTCCTACGAGCAGTACTTC
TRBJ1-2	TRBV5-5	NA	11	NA	CASSRNYGYTF	TGTGCCAGCAGCCGAAACTATGGCTACACCTTC
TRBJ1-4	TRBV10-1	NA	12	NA	CAIGRVNEKLFF	TGTGCCATCGGACGGGTTAATGAAAAACTGTTTTTT
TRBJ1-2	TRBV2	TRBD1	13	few	CASAGTGGYGYTF	TGTGCCAGCGCGGGGACAGGGGGCTATGGCTACACCTTC
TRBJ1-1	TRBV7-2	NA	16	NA	CASSFGTRFNRPEAFF	TGTGCCAGCAGCTTCGGCACACGCTTTAATCGTCCTGAAGCTTTCTTT
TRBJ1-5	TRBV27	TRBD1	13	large	CASRTGGNQPQHF	TGTGCCAGCAGGACAGGGGGCAATCAGCCCCAGCATTTT
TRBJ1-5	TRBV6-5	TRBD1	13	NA	CASSWTGGQPQHF	TGTGCCAGCAGTTGGACAGGGGGTCAGCCCCAGCATTTT
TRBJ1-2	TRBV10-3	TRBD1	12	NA	CAVLTGDYGYTF	TGTGCCGTACTAACAGGGGACTATGGCTACACCTTC
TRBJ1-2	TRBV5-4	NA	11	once	CASGRGDGYTF	TGTGCCAGCGGTCGGGGGGATGGCTACACCTTC
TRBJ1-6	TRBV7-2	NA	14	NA	CASSPDSWRSPLHF	TGTGCCAGCAGCCCGGACAGCTGGCGTTCACCCCTCCACTTT
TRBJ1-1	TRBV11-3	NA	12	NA	CASSWGDWEAFF	TGTGCCAGCAGCTGGGGGGACTGGGAAGCTTTCTTT
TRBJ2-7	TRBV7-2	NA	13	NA	CASSLVRSYEQYF	TGTGCCAGCAGCTTAGTACGGTCCTACGAGCAGTACTTC
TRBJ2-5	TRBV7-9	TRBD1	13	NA	CASSPQGLATQYF	TGTGCCAGCAGCCCACAGGGGCTCGCGACCCAGTACTTC
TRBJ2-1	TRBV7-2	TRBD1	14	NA	CASSFATGWDEQFF	TGTGCCAGCAGCTTTGCGACAGGGTGGGATGAGCAGTTCTTC
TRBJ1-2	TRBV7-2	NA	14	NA	CASSLERTNYGYTF	TGTGCCAGCAGCTTAGAACGAACTAACTATGGCTACACCTTC
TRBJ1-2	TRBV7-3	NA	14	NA	CASSFRVQLYGYTF	TGTGCCAGCAGCTTCCGGGTCCAACTCTATGGCTACACCTTC
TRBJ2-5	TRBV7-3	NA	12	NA	CASSLRGETQYF	TGTGCCAGCAGCTTAAGGGGGGAGACCCAGTACTTC
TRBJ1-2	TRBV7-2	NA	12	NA	CASSQEGYGYTF	TGCGCCAGCAGCCAAGAGGGCTATGGCTACACCTTC
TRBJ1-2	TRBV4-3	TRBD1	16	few	CASSQQTGGSSYGYTF	TGCGCCAGCAGCCAGCAGACAGGGGGATCTTCTTATGGCTACACCTTC
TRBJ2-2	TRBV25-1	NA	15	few	CASSVLGGPTGELFF	TGTGCCAGCAGTGTCCTAGGAGGCCCCACCGGGGAGCTGTTTTTT
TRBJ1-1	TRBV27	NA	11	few	CASSLRGEAFF	TGTGCCAGCAGTTTAAGGGGTGAAGCTTTCTTT
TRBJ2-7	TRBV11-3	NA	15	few	CASSLEGRGRHEQYF	TGTGCCAGCAGCTTAGAGGGGAGGGGGCGCCACGAGCAGTACTTC
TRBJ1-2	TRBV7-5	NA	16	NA	CASSLGLGTANYGYTF	TGTGCCAGCAGCTTAGGGCTGGGGACAGCTAACTATGGCTACACCTTC